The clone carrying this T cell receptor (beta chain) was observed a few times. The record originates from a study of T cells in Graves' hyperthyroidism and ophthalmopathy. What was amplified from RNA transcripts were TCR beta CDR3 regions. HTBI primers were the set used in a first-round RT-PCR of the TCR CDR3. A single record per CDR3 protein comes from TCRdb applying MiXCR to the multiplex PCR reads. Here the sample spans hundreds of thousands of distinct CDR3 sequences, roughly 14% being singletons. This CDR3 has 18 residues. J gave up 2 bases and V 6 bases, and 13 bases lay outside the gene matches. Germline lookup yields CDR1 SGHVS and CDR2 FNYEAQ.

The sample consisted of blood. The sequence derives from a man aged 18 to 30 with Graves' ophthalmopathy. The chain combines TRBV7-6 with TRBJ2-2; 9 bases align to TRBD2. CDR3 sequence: CASSKGLAQFLNTGELFF. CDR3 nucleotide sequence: TGTGCCAGCAGTAAAGGACTAGCGCAATTCCTTAACACCGGGGAGCTGTTTTTT.